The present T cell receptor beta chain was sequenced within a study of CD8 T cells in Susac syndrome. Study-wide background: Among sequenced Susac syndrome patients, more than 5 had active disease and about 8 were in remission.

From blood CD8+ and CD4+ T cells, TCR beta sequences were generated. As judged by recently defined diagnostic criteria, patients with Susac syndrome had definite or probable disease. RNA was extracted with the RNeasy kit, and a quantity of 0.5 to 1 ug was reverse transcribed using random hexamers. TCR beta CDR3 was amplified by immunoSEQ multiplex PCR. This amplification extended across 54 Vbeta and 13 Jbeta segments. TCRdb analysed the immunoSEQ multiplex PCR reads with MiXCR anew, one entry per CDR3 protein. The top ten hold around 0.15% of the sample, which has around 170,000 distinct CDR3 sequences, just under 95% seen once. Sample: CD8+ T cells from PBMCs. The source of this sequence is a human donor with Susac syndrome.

CDR3 region: CASSLRLGRGGATDTQYF. The CDR3 bases are TGTGCCAGCAGCCTCCGTCTAGGCCGCGGGGGGGCCACAGATACGCAGTATTTT. The chain has TRBV7-2 and TRBJ2-3; 9 bases agree with TRBD2. The J segment lost 2 bases and the V segment lost 5 bases, leaving 14 bases of the junction unmatched. Germline values: CDR1 SGHTA, CDR2 FQGNSA. The CDR3 is made up of 18 amino acids.